The source of this T cell receptor (beta chain) is a study of OX40 agonist ivuxolimab in advanced cancers. The CDR3 extends over 13 amino acids. Germline V gene data show CDR1 as SQVTM and CDR2 as ANQGSEA. After removal of 6 bases from V and 2 bases from J, the junction contained 6 bases not matched to a gene. This clone was detected once. Data came from immunoSEQ multiplex PCR; TCRdb stores just in-frame clones and leaves some out. The sample yields tens of thousands of clones, roughly 85% seen once. V gene TRBV29-1 combines with J gene TRBJ1-2; 7 nucleotides line up with TRBD1. The sequence came from an adult with an advanced solid tumor such as melanoma, head and neck, liver or kidney cancer. This sample comprised CD4+ or CD8+ T cells sorted from blood, obtained in a trial of the OX40 agonist ivuxolimab. In DNA form, the CDR3 reads TGCAGCGTAACCGGACAGGCAAACTATGGCTACACCTTC. The encoded protein is CSVTGQANYGYTF.